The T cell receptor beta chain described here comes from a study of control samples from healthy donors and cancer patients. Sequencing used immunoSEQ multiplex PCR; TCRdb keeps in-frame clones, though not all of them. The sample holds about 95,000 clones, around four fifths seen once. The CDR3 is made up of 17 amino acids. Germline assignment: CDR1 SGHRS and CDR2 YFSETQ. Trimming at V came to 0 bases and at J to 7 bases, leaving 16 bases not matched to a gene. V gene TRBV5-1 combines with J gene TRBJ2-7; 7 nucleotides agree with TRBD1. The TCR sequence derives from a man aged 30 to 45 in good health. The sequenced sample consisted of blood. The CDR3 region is CASSLEITGTAAFEQYF. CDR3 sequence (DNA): TGCGCCAGCAGCTTGGAGATCACCGGGACAGCCGCCTTTGAGCAGTACTTC.